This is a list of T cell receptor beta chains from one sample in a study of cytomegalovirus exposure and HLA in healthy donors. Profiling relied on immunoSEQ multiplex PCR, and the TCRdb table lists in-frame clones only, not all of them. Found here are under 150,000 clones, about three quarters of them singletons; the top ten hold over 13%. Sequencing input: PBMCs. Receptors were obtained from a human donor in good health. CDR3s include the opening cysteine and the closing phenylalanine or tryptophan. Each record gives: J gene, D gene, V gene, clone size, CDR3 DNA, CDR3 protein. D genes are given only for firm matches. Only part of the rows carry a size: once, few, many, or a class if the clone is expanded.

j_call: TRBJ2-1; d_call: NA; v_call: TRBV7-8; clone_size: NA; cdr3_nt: TGTGCCAGCAGCTTACAGGGATGGTCCTACAATGAGCAGTTCTTC; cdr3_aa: CASSLQGWSYNEQFF
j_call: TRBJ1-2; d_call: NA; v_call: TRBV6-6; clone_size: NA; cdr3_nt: TGTGCCAGCAGCCTGGAGGGTCGGAGCTATGGCTACACCTTC; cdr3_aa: CASSLEGRSYGYTF
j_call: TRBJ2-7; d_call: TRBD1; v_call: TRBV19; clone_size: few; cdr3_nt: TGTGCCAGTAGCGGACAGGTTCCGGGGTCCTACGAGCAGTACTTC; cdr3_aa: CASSGQVPGSYEQYF
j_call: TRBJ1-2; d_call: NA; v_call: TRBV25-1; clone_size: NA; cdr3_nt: TGTGCCAGCGAACCCTCACAGGGAGCGGGGTATGGCTACACCTTC; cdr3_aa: CASEPSQGAGYGYTF
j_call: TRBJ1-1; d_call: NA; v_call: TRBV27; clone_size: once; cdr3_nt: TGTGCCAGCAGTATCAGACTGGGGCGCTTGAACACTGAAGCTTTCTTT; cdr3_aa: CASSIRLGRLNTEAFF
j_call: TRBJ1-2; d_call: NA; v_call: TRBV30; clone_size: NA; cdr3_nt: TGTGCCTGGAGTGGGACTGTTTATGGCTACACCTTC; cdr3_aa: CAWSGTVYGYTF
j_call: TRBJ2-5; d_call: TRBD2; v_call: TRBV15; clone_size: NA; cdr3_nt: TGTGCCACCAGCAGAGATCTGGGAGCGGGGGGGGAGACCCAGTACTTC; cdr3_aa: CATSRDLGAGGETQYF
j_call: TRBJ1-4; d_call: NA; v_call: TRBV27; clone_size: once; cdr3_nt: TGTGCCAGCAGTTTAAGGAGATGGTTTTTT; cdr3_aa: CASSLRRWFF
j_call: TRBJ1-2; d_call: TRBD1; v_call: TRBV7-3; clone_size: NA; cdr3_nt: TGTGCCAGCAGCGGTCGACAGGGTAATGGCTACACCTTC; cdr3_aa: CASSGRQGNGYTF
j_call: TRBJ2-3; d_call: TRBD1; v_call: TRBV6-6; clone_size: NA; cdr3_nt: TGTGCCAGCAGTTACGCCCAGGGGGCCATAGATACGCAGTATTTT; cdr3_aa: CASSYAQGAIDTQYF
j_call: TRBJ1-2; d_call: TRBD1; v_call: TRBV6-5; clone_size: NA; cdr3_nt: TGTGCCAGCAGGAGGGACAGGGACTATGGCTACACCTTC; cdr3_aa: CASRRDRDYGYTF
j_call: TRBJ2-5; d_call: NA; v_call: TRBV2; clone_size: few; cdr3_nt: TGTGCCAGCAGTGAGGAGACTAATCAAGAGATGCAGTACTTC; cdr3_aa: CASSEETNQEMQYF
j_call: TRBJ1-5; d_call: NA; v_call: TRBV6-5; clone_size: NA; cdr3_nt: TGTGCCAGCAGTCCAGGGTCCCTTAGCAATCAGCCCCAGCATTTT; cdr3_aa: CASSPGSLSNQPQHF
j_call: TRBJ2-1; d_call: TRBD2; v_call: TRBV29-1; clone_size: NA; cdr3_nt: TGCAGCGTTGAACTAGCGGGGTATGAGCAGTTCTTC; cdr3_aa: CSVELAGYEQFF
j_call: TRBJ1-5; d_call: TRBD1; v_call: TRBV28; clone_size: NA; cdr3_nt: TGTGCCAGCAGTTCGCGACAGGGAGTGGATCAGCCCCAGCATTTT; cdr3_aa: CASSSRQGVDQPQHF
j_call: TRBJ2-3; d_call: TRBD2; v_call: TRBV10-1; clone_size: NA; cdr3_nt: TGCGCCAGCAGTGAGCCCCTTAGCGGGAGAGGCACAGATACGCAGTATTTT; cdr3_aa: CASSEPLSGRGTDTQYF
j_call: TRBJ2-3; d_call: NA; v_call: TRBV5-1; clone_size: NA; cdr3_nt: TGCGCCAGCAGCACCTCGGGAGTGGTTAGCACAGATACGCAGTATTTT; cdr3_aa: CASSTSGVVSTDTQYF
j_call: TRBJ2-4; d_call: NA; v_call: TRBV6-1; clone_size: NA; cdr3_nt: TGTGCCAGCAGTGAAAGAGGCAGTAAAAACATTCAGTACTTC; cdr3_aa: CASSERGSKNIQYF
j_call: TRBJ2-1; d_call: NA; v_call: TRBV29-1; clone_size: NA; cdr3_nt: TGCAGCGTTAATTTAGCGAGCTCCTACAATGAGCAGTTCTTC; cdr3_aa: CSVNLASSYNEQFF
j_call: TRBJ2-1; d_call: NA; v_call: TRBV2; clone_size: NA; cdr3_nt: TGTGCCAGCAATGACGGGAGCTCCTACAATGAGCAGTTCTTC; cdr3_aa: CASNDGSSYNEQFF
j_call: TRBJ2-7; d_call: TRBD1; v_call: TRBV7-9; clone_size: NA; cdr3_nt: TGTGCCAGCAGCGGAAAAACAGGGGGATACGAGCAGTACTTC; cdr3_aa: CASSGKTGGYEQYF
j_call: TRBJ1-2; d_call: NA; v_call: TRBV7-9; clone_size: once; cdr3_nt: TGTGCCAGCAGGTCCGGGATTTATGGCTACACCTTC; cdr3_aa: CASRSGIYGYTF
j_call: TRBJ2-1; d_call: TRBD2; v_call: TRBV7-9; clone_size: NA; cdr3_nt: TGTGCCAGCAGCTTAGGGAGCGGGGACCTTCGGAATGAGCAGTTCTTC; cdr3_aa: CASSLGSGDLRNEQFF
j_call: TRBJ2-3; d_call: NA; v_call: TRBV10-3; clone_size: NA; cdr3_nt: TGTGCCATCAGTGAGAACAGAGATACGCAGTATTTT; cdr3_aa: CAISENRDTQYF
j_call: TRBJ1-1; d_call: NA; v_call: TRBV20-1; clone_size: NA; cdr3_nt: TGCAGTGCTAGGGGAGGAACTGAAGCTTTCTTT; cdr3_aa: CSARGGTEAFF
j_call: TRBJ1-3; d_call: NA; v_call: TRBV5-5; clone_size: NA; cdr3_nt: TGTGCCAGCAGCCCCGCCGGCGAGGCCAGAAACACCATATATTTT; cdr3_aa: CASSPAGEARNTIYF
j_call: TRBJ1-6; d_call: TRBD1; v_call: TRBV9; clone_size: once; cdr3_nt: TGTGCCAGCAGCCGGGGACAGGTAGTACATTCACCCCTCCACTTT; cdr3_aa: CASSRGQVVHSPLHF
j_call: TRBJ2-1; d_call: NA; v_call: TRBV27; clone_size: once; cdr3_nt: TGTGCCAGCAGTCCAGCAGGGTACAATGAGCAGTTCTTC; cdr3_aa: CASSPAGYNEQFF
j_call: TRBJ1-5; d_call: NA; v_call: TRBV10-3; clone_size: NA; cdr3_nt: TGTGCCATCAGTGAGTCCCGGGACAATCAGCCCCAGCATTTT; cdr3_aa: CAISESRDNQPQHF
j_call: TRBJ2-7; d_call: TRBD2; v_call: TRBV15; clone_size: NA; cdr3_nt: TGTGCCACCAGCAGAGATCCCTGGGCTAGCGGGGGGGAACACTACGAGCAGTACTTC; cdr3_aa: CATSRDPWASGGEHYEQYF
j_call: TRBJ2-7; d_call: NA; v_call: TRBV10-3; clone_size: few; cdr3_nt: TGTGCCATCAGTGAGCTGGGGGGTGGGTACGAGCAGTACTTC; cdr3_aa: CAISELGGGYEQYF
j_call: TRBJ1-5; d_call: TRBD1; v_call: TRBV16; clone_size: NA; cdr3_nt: TGTGCCAGCAGCCAAAAGGCGACAGGGGGCACTCAGCCCCAGCATTTT; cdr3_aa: CASSQKATGGTQPQHF
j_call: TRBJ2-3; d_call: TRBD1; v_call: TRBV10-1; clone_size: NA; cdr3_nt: TGCGCCAGCAGTGAGTCCGGGACAGGTGCCACAGATACGCAGTATTTT; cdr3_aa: CASSESGTGATDTQYF
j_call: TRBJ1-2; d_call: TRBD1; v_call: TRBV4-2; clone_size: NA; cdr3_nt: TGTGCCAGCAGCCACTGGACAGGTTTCGGTGGCTACACCTTC; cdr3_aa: CASSHWTGFGGYTF
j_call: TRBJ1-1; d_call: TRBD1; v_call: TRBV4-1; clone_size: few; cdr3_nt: TGCGCCAGCAGCCGAGGCCCGGGACAGGCGAGAACTGAAGCTTTCTTT; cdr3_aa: CASSRGPGQARTEAFF
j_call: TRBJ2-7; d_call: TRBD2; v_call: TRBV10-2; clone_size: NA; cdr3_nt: TGCGCCAGCAAGGGACTAGTGCAGTACGAGCAGTACTTC; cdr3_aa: CASKGLVQYEQYF
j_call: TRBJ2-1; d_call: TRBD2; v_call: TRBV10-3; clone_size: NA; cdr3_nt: TGTGCCATCAGTGAAAAGGCGGGGGAGTCCTACAATGAGCAGTTCTTC; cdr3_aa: CAISEKAGESYNEQFF
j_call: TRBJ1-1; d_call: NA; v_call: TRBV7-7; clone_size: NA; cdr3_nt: TGTGCTAGCAGCCTAACCGGGACTTCTGAAGCTTTCTTT; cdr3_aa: CASSLTGTSEAFF
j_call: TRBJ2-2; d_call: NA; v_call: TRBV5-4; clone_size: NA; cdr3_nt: TGTGTTGCACTAGCGAACACCGGGGAGCTGTTTTTT; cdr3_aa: CVALANTGELFF
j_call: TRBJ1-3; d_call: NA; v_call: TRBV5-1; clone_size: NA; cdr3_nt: TGCGCCAGCAGCGTAAACCGGGACTCTGGAAACACCATATATTTT; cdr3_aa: CASSVNRDSGNTIYF
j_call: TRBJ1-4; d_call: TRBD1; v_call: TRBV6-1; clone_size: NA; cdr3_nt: TGTGCCAGCAGTGCGTCCGGGACAGACACAACTAATGAAAAACTGTTTTTT; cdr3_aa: CASSASGTDTTNEKLFF
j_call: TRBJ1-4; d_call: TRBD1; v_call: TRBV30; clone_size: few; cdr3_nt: TGTGCCTGCAAAAACCCCGACAGGGTCTATGAAAAACTGTTTTTT; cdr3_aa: CACKNPDRVYEKLFF
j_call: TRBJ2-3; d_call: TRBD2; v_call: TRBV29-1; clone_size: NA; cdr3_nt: TGCAGCGGTACGCTAGCGGGGGGCCGCACAGATACGCAGTATTTT; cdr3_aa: CSGTLAGGRTDTQYF
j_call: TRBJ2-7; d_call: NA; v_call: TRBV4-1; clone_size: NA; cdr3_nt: TGCGCCAGCTCCCCCTACCCCCCACCCTACGAGCAGTACTTC; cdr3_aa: CASSPYPPPYEQYF
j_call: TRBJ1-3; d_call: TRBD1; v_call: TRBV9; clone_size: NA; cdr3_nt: TGTGCCAGCAGCGTAACCAGGGGGCTTTCTGGAAACACCATATATTTT; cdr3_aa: CASSVTRGLSGNTIYF
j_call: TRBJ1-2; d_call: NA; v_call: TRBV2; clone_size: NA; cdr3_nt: TGTGCCAGCAGTCGAGAAGGAGACTATGGCTACACCTTC; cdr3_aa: CASSREGDYGYTF